These 14 T cell receptor beta chains share one sample of origin, sequenced in a study of cytomegalovirus exposure and HLA in healthy donors (dated by TCRdb to about 2017). Libraries were prepared through the immunoSEQ multiplex PCR assay. For the multiplex PCR, a mixture combining 60 forward primers for TCR Vbeta segments and 13 reverse primers for TCR Jbeta segments was used. TCRdb retrieved this table from immuneACCESS and kept in-frame rearrangements only. Not all clones are present; in checked studies, unresolved V genes account for under half, and no reason is known for the remainder. The sample has over 150,000 clones on record, approximately 80% of them singletons. The ten largest clones add up to 8.5% to 10% of the sample. Sequencing was performed on PBMCs. The source is a man aged 18-30 years in good health and CMV-seropositive.

The rearrangement uses TRBV6-5 and TRBJ2-7, with 8 bases identical to TRBD2. Losses at the gene ends were 6 bases for V and 2 bases for J; bases not matched to a gene: 6. The germline V gene has CDR1 MNHEY and CDR2 SVGAGI. CDR3 size: 14 residues. CDR3 in amino acids: CASRAVAGTYEQYF. The CDR3 coding sequence is TGTGCCAGCAGGGCCGTAGCGGGAACCTACGAGCAGTACTTC.

V gene TRBV5-4 combines with J gene TRBJ2-7; 11 nucleotides agree with TRBD2. This CDR3 is built from 15 residues. The V gene end was trimmed by 8 bases and the J gene end by 1 base; junction bases not matched to a gene: 8. Germline V gene lookup returns CDR1 SGHNT and CDR2 YYREEE (reference sequence). The CDR3 nucleotides read TGTGCCAGTAGTGTCGGGACTAGCGGTTCCTACGAGCAGTACTTC. This translates into CASSVGTSGSYEQYF.

The genes are TRBV9 and TRBJ2-1; 14 nucleotides align to TRBD2. V lost 3 bases and J lost 7; bases outside the gene matches: 6. CDR1 and CDR2 (germline): SGDLS, YYNGEE. CDR3 length: 16 residues. CDR3 in amino acids: CASSARLAGGQNEQFF. The DNA for the CDR3 is TGTGCCAGCAGCGCAAGACTAGCGGGGGGGCAAAATGAGCAGTTCTTC.

The V gene is TRBV9, the J gene TRBJ2-1, with 14 bases that match TRBD2. CDR3 length: 16 residues. V trimming: 8 bases; J trimming: 0 bases; junction bases outside the gene matches: 4. The germline gives CDR1 SGDLS, CDR2 YYNGEE. CDR3 residues: CARGLAGVSSYNEQFF. The CDR3 DNA reads TGTGCCAGGGGACTAGCGGGAGTCTCCTCCTACAATGAGCAGTTCTTC.

This clone was picked up a small number of times. This chain links TRBV6-5 with TRBJ2-5; 8 nucleotides align to TRBD2. Germline-derived CDR1 and CDR2 are MNHEY and SVGAGI. The ends lost 6 bases at V and 4 bases at J; junction bases unmatched: 4. CDR3 length: 13 residues. CDR3 in amino acids: CASRAGGGETQYF. CDR3 coding DNA: TGTGCCAGCAGGGCCGGGGGGGGAGAGACCCAGTACTTC.

J is TRBJ1-5 and V is TRBV7-9; TRBD1 is a possible D gene (5 bases). Trimming pared 3 bases from V and 7 bases from J, leaving 13 bases between. Germline V gene data show CDR1 as SEHNR and CDR2 as FQNEAQ (reference sequence). The length of the CDR3 is 14 residues. The CDR3 DNA follows: TGTGCCAGCAGCTTGGGCGGGGACTCCCAGCCCCAGCATTTT. Amino acid sequence: CASSLGGDSQPQHF. Full variable domain (outside the CDR3, taken from reference TRBV7-9 and TRBJ1-5): DTGVSQNPRHKITKRGQNVTFRCDPISEHNRLYWYRQTLGQGPEFLTYFQNEAQLEKSRLLSDRFSAERPKGSFSTLEIQRTEQGDSAMYLCASSLGGDSQPQHFGDGTRLSIL.

The V gene is TRBV5-6, the J gene TRBJ2-7; 8 bases align to TRBD2. Per the germline V gene, CDR1 is SGHDT and CDR2 is YYEEEE. The junction had 7 bases not matched to a gene; V was cut back by 0 bases and J by 2 bases. The CDR3 sequence is 16 residues long. In DNA, the CDR3 is TGTGCCAGCAGCTTGGTTTATCGCGGGGGGCCCTACGAGCAGTACTTC. Protein sequence: CASSLVYRGGPYEQYF.

The chain combines TRBV25-1 with TRBJ2-7; 9 nucleotides align to TRBD1. Germline V lookup: CDR1 MGHDK, CDR2 SYGVNS. The CDR3 consists of 14 residues. The J segment lost 0 bases and the V segment lost 6 bases, leaving 3 bases of the junction unmatched. The CDR3 here is CASRGTGTSYEQYF. CDR3 bases: TGTGCCAGCAGGGGGACAGGGACCTCCTACGAGCAGTACTTC.

The CDR3 coding sequence is TGCAGCGCCCAGACAGGGGATGGATATGGCTACACCTTC. This gives the protein CSAQTGDGYGYTF. V gene TRBV29-1 combines with J gene TRBJ1-2; 8 nucleotides agree with TRBD1. CDR3 length: 13 amino acids. Losses at the gene ends were 7 bases for V and 5 bases for J; bases not matched to a gene: 9. Germline CDR1 SQVTM, CDR2 ANQGSEA.

A note on this clone: The sample holds other DNA sequences that translate to the same CDR3. The rearrangement links TRBV5-4 to TRBJ2-7, with 11 bases matching TRBD1. V lost 0 bases to trimming and J lost 4 bases; unmatched junction nucleotides: 3. Germline V gene sequence: CDR1 SGHNT, CDR2 YYREEE (reference sequence). The CDR3 spans 15 residues. The CDR3 is CASSLAGQGAYEQYF. The CDR3 DNA is TGTGCCAGCAGCTTGGCCGGACAGGGGGCTTACGAGCAGTACTTC.

The chain joins TRBV2 to TRBJ1-2; 10 bases match TRBD1. Germline V lookup: CDR1 SNHLY, CDR2 FYNNEI. The CDR3 contains 12 residues. J was trimmed by 8 bases and V by 10 bases; bases with no gene match: 7. The CDR3 region has the DNA TGTGCCACCCGACAGGGGGCGCGAGGCTACACCTTC. This gives the protein CATRQGARGYTF.

The rearrangement links TRBV10-3 to TRBJ2-5; unclear D gene. The J call is doubtful: the DNA matches TRBJ2-7 better. This CDR3 spans 13 amino acids. Germline V CDR1 and CDR2: ENHRY, SYGVKD. CDR3 in amino acids: CAISELDSYEQYF. The CDR3 bases are TGTGCCATCAGTGAGCTGGACTCCTACGAGCAGTACTTC.

The chain is built from TRBV30 and TRBJ2-1; D ambiguous. Trimming removed 2 bases at V and 10 bases at J, with 15 bases between. The CDR3 is 13 amino acids. Per the germline V gene, CDR1 is GTSNPN and CDR2 is SVGIG (reference sequence). CDR3 region: CAWSFTKTVEQFF. The DNA for the CDR3 is TGTGCCTGGAGTTTCACTAAGACGGTAGAGCAGTTCTTC.

The chain couples TRBV11-1 to TRBJ2-7, with 7 bases fitting TRBD1. With 7 bases clipped from V and 0 bases from J, the junction kept 6 bases outside the gene matches. The V gene's germline CDR1 is SGHAT and CDR2 FQDESV (reference sequence). The CDR3 covers 14 residues. CDR3 region: CASTNRDSSYEQYF. In nucleotides, the CDR3 is TGTGCCAGCACAAACCGGGACAGCTCCTACGAGCAGTACTTC.